The clone carrying this T cell receptor beta chain showed up just a few times. This entry comes from a study of blood T cell repertoires in COVID-19. Study background: Samples taken during acute and convalescent COVID-19 were collected in the United States, Italy and Spain. Sample material is recorded as cDNA or gDNA derived from T cells, B-cell-depleted T cells, or PBMCs.

The germline V gene has CDR1 LNHDA and CDR2 SQIVND (reference sequence). The CDR3 sequence is 17 residues long. V shed 6 bases and J 0 bases; nucleotides not matched to a gene: 3. In the original workflow: Amplification of reference gene primers was used by the study to estimate nucleated cell counts. Generated by immunoSEQ multiplex PCR, the TCRdb table keeps only in-frame clones and is missing some. For V, J and clone size, that table is used; D and trimming come from the DNA. The sample carries more than 90,000 clones, approximately 77% recorded once. Input material: peripheral blood. V and J are TRBV19 and TRBJ2-1, with 15 bases fitting TRBD2. This clonotype originated in a woman of 80 years or more with acute or convalescent COVID-19. CDR3 sequence (DNA): TGTGCCAGTAGCGGGACTAGCGGGGGGAGCTCCTACAATGAGCAGTTCTTC. Its translation: CASSGTSGGSSYNEQFF. Filled out from reference TRBV19 and TRBJ2-1, the complete variable domain reads DGGITQSPKYLFRKEGQNVTLSCEQNLNHDAMYWYRQDPGQGLRLIYYSQIVNDFQKGDIAEGYSVSREKKESFPLTVTSAQKNPTAFYLCASSGTSGGSSYNEQFFGPGTRLTVL.